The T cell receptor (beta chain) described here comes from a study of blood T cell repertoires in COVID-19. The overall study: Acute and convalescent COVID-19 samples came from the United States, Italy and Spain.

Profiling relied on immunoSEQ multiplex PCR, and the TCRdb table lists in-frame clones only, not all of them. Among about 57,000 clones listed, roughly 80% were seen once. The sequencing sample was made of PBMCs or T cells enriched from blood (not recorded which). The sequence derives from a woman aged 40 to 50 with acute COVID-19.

The CDR3 sequence: CASRGQASNYGYTF. CDR3 sequence (DNA): TGTGCCAGCAGGGGACAGGCGTCGAACTATGGCTACACCTTC. The V call is TRBV2, the J call TRBJ1-2; 8 bases agree with TRBD1. The junction had 5 bases not matched to a gene; V was cut back by 6 bases and J by 2 bases. This CDR3 spans 14 amino acids. Germline V CDR1 and CDR2: SNHLY, FYNNEI. Supplemented by reference TRBV2 and TRBJ1-2, the full variable domain reads EPEVTQTPSHQVTQMGQEVILRCVPISNHLYFYWYRQILGQKVEFLVSFYNNEISEKSEIFDDQFSVERPDGSNFTLKIRSTKLEDSAMYFCASRGQASNYGYTFGSGTRLTVV.